This T cell receptor (beta chain) was documented in a study of T cells in tuberculosis. Study as a whole: In South Africa, adults with active tuberculosis were compared with IGRA-negative and latently infected IGRA-positive adolescents.

V was cut by 4 bases and J by 4 bases, with 16 bases left in between. CDR3 length: 15 residues. Germline V gene lookup returns CDR1 SEHNR and CDR2 FQNEAQ (reference sequence). With regard to this clone: Its antigen is undetermined.

Method: immunoSEQ multiplex PCR; TCRdb's copy keeps in-frame clones and lacks some. Among some 30,000 clones listed, around 93% were seen once. Study-wide results and caveats: Active tuberculosis TCR-alpha repertoires lay closer to GMM-specific TCRs than IGRA-negative controls, suggesting clonal expansion. Smaller alpha distances in active tuberculosis partly reflected shorter CDR3-alpha lengths.

The sample consisted of PBMCs. The sequence derives from a donor between 10 and 35 years old with latent tuberculosis or without tuberculosis infection. Some clones in this sample may be carry-over from other donors' samples. The V and J genes are TRBV7-9 and TRBJ1-1; D remains ambiguous. In DNA form, the CDR3 reads TGTGCCAGCAGCTCGACCGACGCGGGTAGCACTGAAGCTTTCTTT. This sequence encodes CASSSTDAGSTEAFF.